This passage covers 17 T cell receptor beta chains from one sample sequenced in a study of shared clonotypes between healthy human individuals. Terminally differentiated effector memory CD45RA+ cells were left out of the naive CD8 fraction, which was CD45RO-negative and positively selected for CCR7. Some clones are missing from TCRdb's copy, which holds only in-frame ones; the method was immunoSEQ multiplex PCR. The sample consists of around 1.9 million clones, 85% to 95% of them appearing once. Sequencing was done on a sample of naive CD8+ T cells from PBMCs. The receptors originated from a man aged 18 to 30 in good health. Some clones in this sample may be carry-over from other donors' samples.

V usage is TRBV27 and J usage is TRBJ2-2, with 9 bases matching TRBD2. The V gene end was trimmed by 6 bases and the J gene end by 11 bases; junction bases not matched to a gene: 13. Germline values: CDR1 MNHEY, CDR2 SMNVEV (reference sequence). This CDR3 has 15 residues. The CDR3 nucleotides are TGTGCCAGCAGCTTGGGGCGGCGGGAGGGCCGAGAGCTGTTTTTT. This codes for CASSLGRREGRELFF.

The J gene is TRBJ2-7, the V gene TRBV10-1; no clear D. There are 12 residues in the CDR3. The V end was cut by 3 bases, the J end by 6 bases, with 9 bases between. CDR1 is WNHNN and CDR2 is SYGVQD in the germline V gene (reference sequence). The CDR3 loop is CASSDFLGEQYF. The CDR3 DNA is TGCGCCAGCAGTGATTTCCTAGGCGAGCAGTACTTC.

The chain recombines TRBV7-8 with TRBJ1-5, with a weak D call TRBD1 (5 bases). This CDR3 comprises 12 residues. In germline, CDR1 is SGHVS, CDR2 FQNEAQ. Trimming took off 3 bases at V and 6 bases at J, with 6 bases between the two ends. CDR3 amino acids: CASSFQGQPQHF. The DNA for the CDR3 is TGTGCCAGCAGCTTCCAGGGTCAGCCCCAGCATTTT.

The CDR3 nucleotides read TGTGCCAGCAGCGTAATGGGGAATCAAGATACGCAGTATTTT. Amino acid sequence: CASSVMGNQDTQYF. The chain uses TRBV9 and TRBJ2-3, with unresolved D. Germline CDR1 is SGDLS and CDR2 is YYNGEE. This CDR3 has 14 residues. The V end was cut by 1 base, the J end by 5 bases, with 11 bases between.

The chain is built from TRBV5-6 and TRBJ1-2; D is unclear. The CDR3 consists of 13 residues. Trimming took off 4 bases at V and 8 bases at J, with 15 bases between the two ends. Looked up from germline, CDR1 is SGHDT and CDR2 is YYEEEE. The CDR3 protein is CASSMFSEYGYTF. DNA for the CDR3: TGTGCCAGCAGCATGTTTTCCGAATACGGCTACACCTTC. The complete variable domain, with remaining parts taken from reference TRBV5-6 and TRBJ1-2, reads DAGVTQSPTHLIKTRGQQVTLRCSPKSGHDTVSWYQQALGQGPQFIFQYYEEEERQRGNFPDRFSGHQFPNYSSELNVNALLLGDSALYLCASSMFSEYGYTFGSGTRLTVV.

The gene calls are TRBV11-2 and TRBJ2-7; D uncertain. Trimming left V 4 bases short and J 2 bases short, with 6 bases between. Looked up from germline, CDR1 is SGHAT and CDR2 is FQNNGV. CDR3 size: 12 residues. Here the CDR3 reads CASSSIAYEQYF. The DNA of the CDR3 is TGTGCCAGCAGCTCCATCGCCTACGAGCAGTACTTC. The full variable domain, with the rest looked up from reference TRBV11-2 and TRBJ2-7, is EAGVAQSPRYKIIEKRQSVAFWCNPISGHATLYWYQQILGQGPKLLIQFQNNGVVDDSQLPKDRFSAERLKGVDSTLKIQPAKLEDSAVYLCASSSIAYEQYFGPGTRLTVT.

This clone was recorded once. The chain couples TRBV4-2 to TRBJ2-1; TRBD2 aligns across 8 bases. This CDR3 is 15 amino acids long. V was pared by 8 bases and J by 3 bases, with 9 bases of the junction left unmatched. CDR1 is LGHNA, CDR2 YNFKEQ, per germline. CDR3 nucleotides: TGTGCCAGCCGGGAGCGGGAGCTTGACTACAATGAGCAGTTCTTC. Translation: CASRERELDYNEQFF.

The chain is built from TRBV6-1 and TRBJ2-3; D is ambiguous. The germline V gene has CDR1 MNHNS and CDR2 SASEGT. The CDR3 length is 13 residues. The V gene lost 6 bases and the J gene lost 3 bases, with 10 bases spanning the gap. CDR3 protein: CASRGMVTDTQYF. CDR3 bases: TGTGCCAGCAGAGGGATGGTGACAGATACGCAGTATTTT.

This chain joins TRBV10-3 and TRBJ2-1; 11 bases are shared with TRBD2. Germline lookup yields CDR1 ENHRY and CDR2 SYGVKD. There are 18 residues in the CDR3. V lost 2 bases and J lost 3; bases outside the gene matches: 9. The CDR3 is CAISEGTSGENHYNEQFF. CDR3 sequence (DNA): TGTGCCATCAGTGAGGGGACTAGCGGAGAGAACCACTACAATGAGCAGTTCTTC.

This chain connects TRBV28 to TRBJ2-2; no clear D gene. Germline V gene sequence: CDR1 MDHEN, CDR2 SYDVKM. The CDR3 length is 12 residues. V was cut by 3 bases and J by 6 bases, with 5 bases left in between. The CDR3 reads CASSFSAGELFF. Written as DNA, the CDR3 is TGTGCCAGCAGTTTCTCGGCCGGGGAGCTGTTTTTT. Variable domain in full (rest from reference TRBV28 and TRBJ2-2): DVKVTQSSRYLVKRTGEKVFLECVQDMDHENMFWYRQDPGLGLRLIYFSYDVKMKEKGDIPEGYSVSREKKERFSLILESASTNQTSMYLCASSFSAGELFFGEGSRLTVL.

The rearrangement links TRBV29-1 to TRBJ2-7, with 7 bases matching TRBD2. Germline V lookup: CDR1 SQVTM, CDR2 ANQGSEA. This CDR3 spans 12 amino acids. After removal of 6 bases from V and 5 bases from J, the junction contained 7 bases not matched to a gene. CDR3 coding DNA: TGCAGCGTGGCGGGAGATCGCCACGAGCAGTACTTC. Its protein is CSVAGDRHEQYF.

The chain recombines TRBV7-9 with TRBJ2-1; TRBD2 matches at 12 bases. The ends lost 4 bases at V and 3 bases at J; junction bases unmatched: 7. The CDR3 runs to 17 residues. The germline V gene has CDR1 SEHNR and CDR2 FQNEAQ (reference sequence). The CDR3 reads CASSSWTSGVHYNEQFF. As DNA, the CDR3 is TGTGCCAGCAGCTCATGGACTAGCGGGGTACACTACAATGAGCAGTTCTTC.

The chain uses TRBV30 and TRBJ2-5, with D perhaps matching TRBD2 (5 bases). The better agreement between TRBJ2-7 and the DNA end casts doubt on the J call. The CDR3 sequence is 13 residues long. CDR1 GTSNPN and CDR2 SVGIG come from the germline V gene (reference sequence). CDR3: CAWSVHGNYEQYF. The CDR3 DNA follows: TGTGCCTGGAGTGTACACGGGAACTACGAGCAGTACTTC.

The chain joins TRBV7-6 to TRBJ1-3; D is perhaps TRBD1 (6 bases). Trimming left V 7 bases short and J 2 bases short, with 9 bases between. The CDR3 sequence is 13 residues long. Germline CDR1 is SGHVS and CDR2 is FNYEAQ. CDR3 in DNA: TGTGCCAGCACCCCAGGGGCTGGAAACACCATATATTTT. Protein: CASTPGAGNTIYF.

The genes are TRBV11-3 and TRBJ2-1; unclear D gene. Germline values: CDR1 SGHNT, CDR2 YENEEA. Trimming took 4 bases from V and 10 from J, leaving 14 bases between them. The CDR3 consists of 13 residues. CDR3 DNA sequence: TGTGCCAGCAGCTCACCGAATACAGCCGAGCAGTTCTTC. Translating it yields CASSSPNTAEQFF.

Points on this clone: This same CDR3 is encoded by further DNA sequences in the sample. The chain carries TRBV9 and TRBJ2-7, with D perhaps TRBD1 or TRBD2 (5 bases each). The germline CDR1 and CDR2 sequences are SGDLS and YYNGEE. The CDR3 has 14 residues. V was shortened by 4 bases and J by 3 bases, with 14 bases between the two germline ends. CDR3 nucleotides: TGTGCCAGCAGCCCAGAGGGACGGTACTACGAGCAGTACTTC. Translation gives CASSPEGRYYEQYF. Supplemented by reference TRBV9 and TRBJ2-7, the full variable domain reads DSGVTQTPKHLITATGQRVTLRCSPRSGDLSVYWYQQSLDQGLQFLIQYYNGEERAKGNILERFSAQQFPDLHSELNLSSLELGDSALYFCASSPEGRYYEQYFGPGTRLTVT.

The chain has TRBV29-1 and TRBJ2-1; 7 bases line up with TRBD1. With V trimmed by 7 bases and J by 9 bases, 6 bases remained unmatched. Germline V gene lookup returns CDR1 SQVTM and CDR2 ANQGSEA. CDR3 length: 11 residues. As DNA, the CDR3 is TGCAGCGCGCCTACAGGGGCTGAGCAGTTCTTC. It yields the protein CSAPTGAEQFF.